The clone carrying this TCR beta chain appeared a few times. The antigen is unknown. Treatment of the sample: roughly ten-day PBMC culture with coronavirus spike peptide pools or control peptides (ViraFEST assay). These data originate in a study of vaccination and CD4 T cells after COVID-19. Cultured CD4+ T-cell DNA underwent Oncomine TCR Beta short-read sequencing. Cultured CD4+ T cells were the source of extracted genomic DNA. TCRdb fed the PCR reads into MiXCR, producing one record per CDR3 protein. Counted here are about 15,000 distinct CDR3 sequences, roughly 30% occurring once; the ten biggest clones make up 10% to 13%. Findings of the study overall: Although the median of SARS-CoV-2-reactive clonotypes rose from 21 to 38, the change was not significant.

The CDR3 is made up of 16 amino acids. The V end was cut by 1 base, the J end by 2 bases, with 16 bases between. The germline CDR1 and CDR2 sequences are SGHDT and YYEEEE. The sample was CD4+ T cells from blood, cultured in vitro, taken after SARS-CoV-2 vaccination. This TCR derives from a human donor who had recovered from COVID-19. The J gene is TRBJ2-7, the V gene TRBV5-6; D gene uncertain. The CDR3 DNA sequence: TGTGCCAGCAGCTTGCTGCGCCTACTTGTCCCCTACGAGCAGTACTTC. Its protein product is CASSLLRLLVPYEQYF.